The source of this T cell receptor beta chain is a study of T cells after yellow fever vaccination. Germline V gene sequence: CDR1 KGHDR, CDR2 SFDVKD. Between the trimmed V and J ends, which lost 9 bases and 0 bases, there was a span of 14 bases. The CDR3 totals 14 residues. TCRdb reprocessed the 5' RACE reads with MiXCR, giving one entry per CDR3 protein. The top ten hold approximately 20% of the sample, which has 250,000 to 400,000 distinct CDR3 sequences, approximately 4% seen once. This specimen was PBMCs, taken 15 days after the yellow fever booster vaccination. This receptor was obtained from a man younger than 35 who received the YFV17D yellow fever vaccine. V usage is TRBV24-1 and J usage is TRBJ2-7; D unclear. Written as DNA, the CDR3 is TGTGCCACCTTATATCAAGGGTCCTCCTACGAGCAGTACTTC. Translating gives CATLYQGSSYEQYF.